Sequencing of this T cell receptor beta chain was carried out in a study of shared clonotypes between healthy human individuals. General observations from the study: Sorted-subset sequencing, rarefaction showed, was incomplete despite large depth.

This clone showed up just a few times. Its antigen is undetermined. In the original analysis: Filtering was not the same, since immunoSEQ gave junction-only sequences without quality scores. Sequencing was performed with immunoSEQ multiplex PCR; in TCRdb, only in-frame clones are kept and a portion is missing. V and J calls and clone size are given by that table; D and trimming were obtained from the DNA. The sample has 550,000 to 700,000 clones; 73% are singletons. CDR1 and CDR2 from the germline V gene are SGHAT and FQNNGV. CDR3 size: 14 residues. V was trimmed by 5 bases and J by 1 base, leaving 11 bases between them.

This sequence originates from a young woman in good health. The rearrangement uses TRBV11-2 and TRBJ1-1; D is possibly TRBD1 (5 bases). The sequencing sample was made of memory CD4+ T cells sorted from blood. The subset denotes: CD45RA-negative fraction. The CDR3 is CASSLNQGNTEAFF. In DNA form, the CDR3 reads TGTGCCAGCAGCCTAAACCAGGGGAACACTGAAGCTTTCTTT. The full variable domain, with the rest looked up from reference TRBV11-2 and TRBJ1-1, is EAGVAQSPRYKIIEKRQSVAFWCNPISGHATLYWYQQILGQGPKLLIQFQNNGVVDDSQLPKDRFSAERLKGVDSTLKIQPAKLEDSAVYLCASSLNQGNTEAFFGQGTRLTVV.